Presented here are 26 T cell receptor beta chains from one specimen sequenced in a study of blood T cell repertoires in COVID-19. This table comes from immunoSEQ multiplex PCR, and its TCRdb copy is limited to in-frame clones, with some not included. The sample includes approximately 150,000 clones, 80% of them seen just once. Sequences were obtained from peripheral blood. The receptors originated from a woman aged 50 to 60 with acute or convalescent COVID-19.

V usage is TRBV19 and J usage is TRBJ1-2; perhaps TRBD1 as D (5 bases). Trimming removed 5 bases from V and 3 bases from J, with 19 bases in between. Looked up from germline, CDR1 is LNHDA and CDR2 is SQIVND (reference sequence). The CDR3 loop spans 16 amino acids. The CDR3 sequence is CASSPRGGLGDYGYTF. The CDR3 DNA follows: TGTGCCAGTAGTCCGAGGGGAGGTCTCGGGGACTATGGCTACACCTTC.

The genes are TRBV15 and TRBJ1-5, with TRBD1 matching 8 bases. Trimming cost V 3 bases and J 2 bases; bases outside gene matches: 3. The length of the CDR3 is 15 residues. CDR1 is LNHNV, CDR2 YYDKDF, per germline (reference sequence). CDR3 in amino acids: CATSSGQGGNQPQHF. The CDR3 region has the DNA TGTGCCACCAGCAGTGGACAGGGTGGCAATCAGCCCCAGCATTTT.

V usage is TRBV5-4 and J usage is TRBJ1-1, with TRBD1 matching over 9 bases. This CDR3 comprises 14 residues. Germline CDR1 is SGHNT and CDR2 is YYREEE (reference sequence). Trimming removed 4 bases from V and 4 bases from J; junction bases left unmatched: 5. The chain's CDR3 is CASSQTGGFTEAFF. CDR3 in DNA: TGTGCCAGCAGCCAAACAGGGGGCTTCACTGAAGCTTTCTTT.

The V and J genes are TRBV4-3 and TRBJ1-4; the D gene is possibly TRBD1 (6 bases). Germline loops: CDR1 LGHNA, CDR2 YSLEER. V lost 0 bases and J lost 5, with 13 bases in between. The CDR3 contains 16 residues. CDR3 residues: CASSQEWRTENEKLFF. In nucleotides, the CDR3 is TGCGCCAGCAGCCAAGAATGGCGGACAGAGAATGAAAAACTGTTTTTT.

This clone came up a few times. The chain uses TRBV10-3 and TRBJ2-2; maybe TRBD2 (5 bases). The V end was cut by 9 bases, the J end by 2 bases, with 16 bases between. CDR1 and CDR2 from the germline V gene are ENHRY and SYGVKD. This CDR3 comprises 15 residues. The CDR3 DNA sequence: TGTGCCATAGCGGTGGATTTTACAAACACCGGGGAGCTGTTTTTT. It specifies CAIAVDFTNTGELFF.

The genes are TRBV9 and TRBJ2-7; D is uncertain. This CDR3 region has 9 residues. With 9 bases removed from V and 7 bases from J, the gap between germline ends came to 8 bases. Per germline, CDR1 SGDLS and CDR2 YYNGEE. The CDR3 nucleotides are TGTGCCATCCCCCCTGAGCAGTACTTC. This gives the protein CAIPPEQYF.

This sequence joins TRBV7-3 and TRBJ2-5; perhaps TRBD1 as D (5 bases). The CDR3 has 13 amino acids. Trimming removed 2 bases at V and 2 bases at J, with 6 bases between. Germline CDR1 is SGHTA and CDR2 is FQGTGA. The chain's CDR3 is CASSLGAQETQYF. CDR3 nucleotide sequence: TGTGCCAGCAGCTTAGGGGCGCAAGAGACCCAGTACTTC.

The J gene is TRBJ2-1, the V gene TRBV27; D may be TRBD1 (6 bases). The CDR3 contains 12 residues. The V end was cut by 5 bases, the J end by 8 bases, with 10 bases between. The V gene's germline CDR1 is MNHEY and CDR2 SMNVEV (reference sequence). The CDR3 DNA reads as TGTGCCAGCAGTCCGCAGGGGTATGAGCAGTTCTTC. This codes for CASSPQGYEQFF.

The rearrangement joins TRBV4-2 to TRBJ1-2, with a tentative D call TRBD1 (5 bases). Between the trimmed V and J ends, which lost 0 bases and 6 bases, there was a span of 8 bases. The length of the CDR3 is 13 residues. CDR1 and CDR2 (germline): LGHNA, YNFKEQ. This chain's CDR3 is CASSQELRDGYTF. The CDR3, as DNA: TGTGCCAGCAGCCAAGAACTCAGGGATGGCTACACCTTC.

This clone has only a few counts. This sequence joins TRBV7-6 and TRBJ1-1; no clear D. The V end was cut by 5 bases, the J end by 1 base, with 8 bases between. Germline CDR1 SGHVS, CDR2 FNYEAQ. The CDR3 covers 13 residues. CDR3 region: CASSTEKNTEAFF. The CDR3 DNA follows: TGTGCCAGCAGCACCGAGAAGAACACTGAAGCTTTCTTT.

The chain carries TRBV4-3 and TRBJ2-1; 11 nucleotides agree with TRBD2. Trimming removed 5 bases from V and 8 bases from J; junction bases left unmatched: 8. In germline, CDR1 is LGHNA, CDR2 YSLEER. The CDR3 has 15 residues. In DNA, the CDR3 is TGCGCCAGCAGCTTTAGCGGGGGGGCCGGGTATGAGCAGTTCTTC. Its translation is CASSFSGGAGYEQFF.

V gene TRBV7-3 combines with J gene TRBJ2-1, with D possibly TRBD1 on 6 matching bases. Looked up from germline, CDR1 is SGHTA and CDR2 is FQGTGA. The CDR3 totals 14 residues. Deletions cut 6 bases from V and 7 bases from J, with 16 bases between. Here the CDR3 DNA reads TGTGCCAGCAGTCCCTCACAGGGTTGGAATGAGCAGTTCTTC. Encoded protein: CASSPSQGWNEQFF.

V usage is TRBV6-6 and J usage is TRBJ2-4; 7 bases fit TRBD1. With 7 bases clipped from V and 7 bases from J, the junction kept 13 bases outside the gene matches. Germline CDR1 MNHNY, CDR2 SVGAGI (reference sequence). CDR3 length equals 15 residues. The CDR3 here is CASTLTSDRRNIQYF. The DNA for the CDR3 is TGTGCCAGCACATTGACGTCGGACAGGAGGAACATTCAGTACTTC.

The rearrangement links TRBV19 to TRBJ1-1; D is perhaps TRBD1 (6 bases). Germline V lookup: CDR1 LNHDA, CDR2 SQIVND (reference sequence). The CDR3 sequence is 13 residues long. Trimming shortened V by 3 bases and J by 8 bases, and 13 bases separated the two germline ends. The CDR3 region has the DNA TGTGCCAGTAGTATTACAGGGACCGCCGAAGCTTTCTTT. This gives the protein CASSITGTAEAFF. Full variable domain (rest looked up from reference TRBV19 and TRBJ1-1): DGGITQSPKYLFRKEGQNVTLSCEQNLNHDAMYWYRQDPGQGLRLIYYSQIVNDFQKGDIAEGYSVSREKKESFPLTVTSAQKNPTAFYLCASSITGTAEAFFGQGTRLTVV.

This clone has just a few counts. V gene TRBV7-3 combines with J gene TRBJ2-3, with D hard to call. Germline CDR1 is SGHTA and CDR2 is FQGTGA. This CDR3 has 14 amino acids. With 3 bases removed from V and 6 bases from J, the gap between germline ends came to 13 bases. CDR3 coding DNA: TGTGCCAGCAGCTTGAAGCTGAGCGCGGATACGCAGTATTTT. Residues: CASSLKLSADTQYF.

The chain couples TRBV7-2 to TRBJ1-4; TRBD1 aligns across 10 bases. This CDR3 is 18 amino acids long. Per germline, CDR1 SGHTA and CDR2 FQGNSA. After removal of 4 bases from V and 7 bases from J, the junction contained 15 bases not matched to a gene. The CDR3 nucleotides are TGTGCCAGCAGCTCACCTCGGACAGGGGGGGGTTTGGGTGAAAAACTGTTTTTT. As protein: CASSSPRTGGGLGEKLFF.

In regard to this clone: The junction shows a germline mismatch at one end, possibly a read error. V and J are TRBV9 and TRBJ1-5; 7 nucleotides line up with TRBD1. Germline V gene lookup returns CDR1 SGDLS and CDR2 YYNGEE. CDR3 length: 15 amino acids. CDR3 bases: TGTGCCAGCAGCCCGAGTGGAGGGGGCAAACAGCCCCAGCATTTT. It encodes CASSPSGGGKQPQHF.

The chain joins TRBV11-2 to TRBJ2-1; a possible D gene is TRBD2 (7 bases). The V end was cut by 0 bases, the J end by 7 bases, with 10 bases between. In germline, CDR1 is SGHAT, CDR2 FQNNGV. The length of the CDR3 is 14 residues. The CDR3 sequence: CASSLDRGGNEQFF. Here the CDR3 DNA reads TGTGCCAGCAGCTTAGACAGGGGAGGGAATGAGCAGTTCTTC.

CDR3 DNA: TGTGCCATCAGTGAGTCGTCTAGCGGGCTAGAGGTCTATACGCAGTATTTT. Amino acid sequence: CAISESSSGLEVYTQYF. This chain links TRBV10-3 with TRBJ2-3; 8 positions agree with TRBD2. CDR1 ENHRY and CDR2 SYGVKD come from the germline V gene. V gave up 0 bases and J gave up 7 bases; unmatched junction bases: 12. CDR3 length: 17 residues.

This clone was counted a few times. V usage is TRBV7-9 and J usage is TRBJ1-2; TRBD1 is a possible D gene (6 bases). The germline V and J ends were trimmed by 5 bases and 7 bases, with 14 bases remaining between them. The CDR3 extends over 13 amino acids. CDR1 is SEHNR, CDR2 FQNEAQ, per germline (reference sequence). The CDR3 sequence is CASSHEGGSGYTF. In DNA, the CDR3 is TGTGCCAGCAGCCACGAGGGGGGGTCTGGCTACACCTTC.

V gene TRBV28 combines with J gene TRBJ1-2, with a possible D match to TRBD1 (6 bases). CDR1 MDHEN and CDR2 SYDVKM come from the germline V gene. V lost 3 bases and J 8 bases, leaving 10 bases between the germline ends. This CDR3 has 12 amino acids. The CDR3, as DNA: TGTGCCAGCAGTTTTGGGGGCGCGGGCTACACCTTC. Residues: CASSFGGAGYTF.

V gene TRBV5-4 combines with J gene TRBJ2-3; TRBD2 matches 8 bases. The CDR3 has 16 amino acids. With 0 bases clipped from V and 1 base from J, the junction kept 4 bases outside the gene matches. Germline V lookup: CDR1 SGHNT, CDR2 YYREEE (reference sequence). CDR3 sequence (DNA): TGTGCCAGCAGCTTGGGGGCGGGGGGCCGCACAGATACGCAGTATTTT. Protein product: CASSLGAGGRTDTQYF.

This chain connects TRBV5-5 to TRBJ1-5, with TRBD1 matching over 9 bases. The CDR3 length is 17 residues. Losses at the gene ends were 4 bases for V and 0 bases for J; bases not matched to a gene: 8. Germline CDR1 is SGHKS and CDR2 is YYEKEE (reference sequence). The CDR3 bases are TGTGCCAGCAGCGCCGGGACAGGGTCATATAGCAATCAGCCCCAGCATTTT. Its translation: CASSAGTGSYSNQPQHF. Full variable domain (rest looked up from reference TRBV5-5 and TRBJ1-5): DAGVTQSPTHLIKTRGQQVTLRCSPISGHKSVSWYQQVLGQGPQFIFQYYEKEERGRGNFPDRFSARQFPNYSSELNVNALLLGDSALYLCASSAGTGSYSNQPQHFGDGTRLSIL.

V and J are TRBV7-9 and TRBJ1-1, with TRBD1 as a possible D gene (5 bases). The CDR3 spans 13 residues. The V gene lost 6 bases and the J gene lost 1 base, with 9 bases spanning the gap. Germline CDR1 and CDR2: SEHNR and FQNEAQ (reference sequence). The DNA for the CDR3 is TGTGCCAGCAGTTCAACAGGGAACACTGAAGCTTTCTTT. Amino acid sequence: CASSSTGNTEAFF.

This sequence joins TRBV7-3 and TRBJ2-3, with D perhaps matching TRBD2 (5 bases). CDR3 length: 15 residues. The germline V gene has CDR1 SGHTA and CDR2 FQGTGA. The V end lost 3 bases, the J end lost 4 bases, and 14 bases lay between the germline ends. CDR3 in amino acids: CASSLGGGSADTQYF. As DNA, the CDR3 is TGTGCCAGCAGCTTGGGCGGAGGCAGTGCAGATACGCAGTATTTT.

The V gene is TRBV2, the J gene TRBJ1-3, with 8 bases identical to TRBD1. The CDR3 covers 17 residues. From germline, CDR1 is SNHLY and CDR2 FYNNEI. J lost 0 bases, V lost 4 bases, and 8 bases had no gene match. The CDR3 is CASSAQGAGISGNTIYF. In nucleotides, the CDR3 is TGTGCCAGCAGTGCGCAGGGGGCGGGCATCTCTGGAAACACCATATATTTT.